This is a list of T cell receptor beta chains from one sample in a study of T-cell reconstitution after alpha-beta-depleted transplantation in children. One entry per CDR3 protein results from TCRdb running MiXCR on the PCR reads. The sample consists of 130,000 or so distinct CDR3 sequences, about 9.9% of them appearing once. Sample: PBMCs, mostly from graft donor cells, taken 180 days after TCRalphabeta/CD19-depleted stem cell transplant. Receptors originate from a girl under three years old who had a stem cell transplant for combined immunodeficiency, so the T cells may come from the graft donor. The CDR3 runs from the conserved cysteine through the conserved F or W.

v_call	j_call	cdr3_aa
TRBV27	TRBJ2-3	CASSSGEVGPSTDTQYF
TRBV20-1	TRBJ2-1	CSAPRGTYNEQFF
TRBV9	TRBJ2-5	CASSATGAIQEAQYF
TRBV7-3	TRBJ2-1	CASSLAGGAYNEQFF
TRBV7-2	TRBJ2-3	CASSRQGTYTDTQYF
TRBV29-1	TRBJ1-1	CSVASLSRFTEAFF
TRBV27	TRBJ2-2	CASSSGHGGTSGELFF
TRBV28	TRBJ2-7	CASSWGAGWLAGAHEQYF
TRBV27	TRBJ2-3	CASSLSYGGGGTDTQYF
TRBV7-9	TRBJ2-7	CASSLGVAPREQYF
TRBV10-3	TRBJ2-7	CAISESWRGEQYF
TRBV28	TRBJ2-4	CASSLRLGGAKNIQYF
TRBV4-3	TRBJ1-2	CASSQDRRGDGYTF
TRBV7-8	TRBJ2-7	CASNPGGLSYEQYF
TRBV12-3/TRBV12-4	TRBJ2-5	CASSLQGRLIETQYF
TRBV5-1	TRBJ1-1	CASSHPTGADTEAFF
TRBV28	TRBJ1-3	CASSEGTGLLSGNTIYF
TRBV20-1	TRBJ2-2	CSAPGPLGTGELFF
TRBV7-2	TRBJ2-1	CASSLVPGVVWNEQFF
TRBV20-1	TRBJ2-7	CSATRDRGYEQYF